This T cell receptor beta chain was sequenced for a study of OX40 agonist ivuxolimab in advanced cancers. Study-wide background: Six ivuxolimab dose levels, 0.01 to 10 mg/kg, were given intravenously every 2 weeks. At just under 85% male, the cohort had a mean age of around 56 years, ranging from about 23 to 79.

After removal of 9 bases from V and 5 bases from J, the junction contained 6 bases not matched to a gene. Germline values: CDR1 MDHEN, CDR2 SYDVKM. The CDR3 is 13 amino acids. The data were produced by immunoSEQ multiplex PCR, yet TCRdb's version contains in-frame clones alone and is incomplete. The profile shows about 37,000 clones, around 81% of them singletons. Sequenced material: CD4+ or CD8+ T cells sorted from blood, taken in a trial of the OX40 agonist ivuxolimab. This clonotype originated in an adult with an advanced solid tumor such as melanoma, head and neck, liver or kidney cancer. The chain links TRBV28 to TRBJ2-5; 10 bases agree with TRBD2. CDR3 DNA: TGTGCCAGTAGAGCGGGAGGGGGGGAGACCCAGTACTTC. This codes for CASRAGGGETQYF.